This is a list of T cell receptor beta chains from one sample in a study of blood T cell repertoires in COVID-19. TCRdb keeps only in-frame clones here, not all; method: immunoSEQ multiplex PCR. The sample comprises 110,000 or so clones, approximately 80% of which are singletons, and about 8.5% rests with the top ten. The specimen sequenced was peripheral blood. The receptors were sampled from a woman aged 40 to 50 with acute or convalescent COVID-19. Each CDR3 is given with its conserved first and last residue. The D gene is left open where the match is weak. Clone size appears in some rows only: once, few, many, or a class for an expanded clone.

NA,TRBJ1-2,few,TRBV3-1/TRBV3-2,TGTGCCAGCAGCCGAATCGACTCTGTCGGCTACACCTTC,CASSRIDSVGYTF
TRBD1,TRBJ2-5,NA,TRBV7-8,TGTGCCAGCAGCCCGACAGGGTCTGAAACCCAGTACTTC,CASSPTGSETQYF
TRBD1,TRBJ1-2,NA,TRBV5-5,TGTGCCAGCAGCTTGGCCATTACCCGGGGACAGGCCCCCAGGGGCTACACCTTC,CASSLAITRGQAPRGYTF
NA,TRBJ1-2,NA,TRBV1,TGCACCAGCAGCCATCCTCCGGGACAGGTCTATGGCTACACCTTC,CTSSHPPGQVYGYTF
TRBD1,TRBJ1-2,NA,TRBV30,TGTGCCTGGAGTGTAGCCCTGACAGGGAGGTATGGCTACACCTTC,CAWSVALTGRYGYTF
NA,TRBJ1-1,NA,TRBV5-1,TGCGCCAGCAGCTTGGGGTGGGAGCGGGGGAACACTGAAGCTTTCTTT,CASSLGWERGNTEAFF
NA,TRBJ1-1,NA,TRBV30,TGTGCCTGGAGTGCGCCCGGTCGGGTGAACACTGAAGCTTTCTTT,CAWSAPGRVNTEAFF
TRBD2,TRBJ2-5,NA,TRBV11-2,TGTGCCAGCAGCTTAGAGGGACTAGCGGGGGCAGAGACCCAGTACTTC,CASSLEGLAGAETQYF
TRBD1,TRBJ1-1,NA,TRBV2,TGTGCCAGCAGACTTGACAGGGACCCGTCCCATGAAGCTTTCTTT,CASRLDRDPSHEAFF
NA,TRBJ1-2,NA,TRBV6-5,TGTGCCAGCAGTTACTCGGGGAGAGACAACTATGGCTACACCTTC,CASSYSGRDNYGYTF
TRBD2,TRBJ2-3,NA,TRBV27,TGTGCCAGCAGCAGGGGACTAGACACAGATACGCAGTATTTT,CASSRGLDTDTQYF
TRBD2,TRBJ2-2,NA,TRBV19,TGTGCCAGTAGTATCCCTAGCGGGGGCCGTACCGGGGAGCTGTTTTTT,CASSIPSGGRTGELFF
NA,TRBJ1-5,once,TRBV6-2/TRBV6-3,TGTGCCAGCAGTTACTCGGGGATGGGGCAATCAGCCCAGCATTTT,CASSYSGMGQSAQHF
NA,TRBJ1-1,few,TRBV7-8,TGTGCCAGCAGCCTAAGCACCCACACTGAAGCTTTCTTT,CASSLSTHTEAFF